This TCR beta chain was profiled in a study of vaccination effects on CD4 cells after COVID-19. Across the study: Every participant took two doses of the BNT162b2 or mRNA-1273 vaccine.

Trimming at V came to 0 bases and at J to 3 bases, leaving 8 bases not matched to a gene. CDR1 and CDR2 from the germline V gene are SNHLY and FYNNEI. The CDR3 has 17 residues. Prior to sequencing, the ViraFEST assay stimulated PBMC with viral peptide pools, which expanded the antigen-specific CD4+ T cells. An approximately ten-day culture period preceded the isolation of CD4+ T cells. None of these healthy vaccinees had been infected with SARS-CoV-2 before vaccination. IL-2 at around 9.8 IU/ml and peptides at around 9.6 ug/ml were added to cultured PBMC, fewer than 2.5 million per well. Half of the medium was exchanged for IL-2 medium on both days 3 and 7. Note on this clone: Its target is not known.

Study-wide points: Only 1 of 255 vaccine-induced clones from healthy vaccinees cross-reacted with common cold coronaviruses.

Sequenced by immunoSEQ multiplex PCR; TCRdb stores in-frame clones only, minus some. This table has tens of thousands of clones, 75% to 80% appearing once. The chain combines TRBV2 with TRBJ1-5, with TRBD1 matching 7 bases. This clonotype originated in a human donor who received a COVID-19 vaccine. The specimen was CD4+ T cells from PBMCs cultured with HCoV-OC43 spike peptides, collected before COVID-19 vaccination. Specified subset: HCoV-OC43 spike overlapping peptide pool stimulation. In DNA, the CDR3 is TGTGCCAGCAGTGAAGCGGTTCCAGGGGGGATCAATCAGCCCCAGCATTTT. Protein sequence: CASSEAVPGGINQPQHF.